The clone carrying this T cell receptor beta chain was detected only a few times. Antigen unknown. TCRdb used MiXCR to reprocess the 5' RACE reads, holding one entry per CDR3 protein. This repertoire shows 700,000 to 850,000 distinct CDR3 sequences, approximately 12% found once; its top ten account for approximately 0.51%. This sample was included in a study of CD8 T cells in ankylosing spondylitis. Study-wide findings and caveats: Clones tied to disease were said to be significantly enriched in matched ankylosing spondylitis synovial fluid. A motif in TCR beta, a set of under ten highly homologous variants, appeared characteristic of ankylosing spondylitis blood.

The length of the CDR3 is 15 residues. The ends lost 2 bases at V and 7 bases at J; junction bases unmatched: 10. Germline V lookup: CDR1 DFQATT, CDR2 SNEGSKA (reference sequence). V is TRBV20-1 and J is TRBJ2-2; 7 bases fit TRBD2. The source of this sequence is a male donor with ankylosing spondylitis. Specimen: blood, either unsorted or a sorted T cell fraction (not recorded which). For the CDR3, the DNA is TGCAGTGCTAGATTAGCGGGCTCGAAAGGCGGGGAGCTGTTTTTT. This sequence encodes CSARLAGSKGGELFF.